Sequencing of this T cell receptor (beta chain) was carried out in a study of HIV-infected children after antiretroviral therapy interruption. About the study: Four children interrupted treatment; four stayed on continuous treatment.

CDR3 length: 12 amino acids. Germline V gene lookup returns CDR1 SGHVS and CDR2 FQNEAQ. This sample's treatment: PENTA 11 planned treatment interruption arm or continuous ART arm. A 3' RACE protocol on RNA, with unique molecular identifiers, produced the TCR library. One entry per CDR3 protein, called by TCRdb with MiXCR from the 3' RACE reads. The sample yields 45,000 to 50,000 distinct CDR3 sequences, around 4% seen once. A remark on this clonotype: Being one base from a much bigger clone, this may be a read error.

The sequence derives from a pool of human donors with HIV. The V call is TRBV7-8, the J call TRBJ2-7; TRBD1 or TRBD2 may be the D gene (5 bases each). The specimen was CD45RA+ CD4+ T cells from PBMCs, pooled from several time points, collected from a donor given antiretroviral therapy, either interrupted or continuous. Stated subset: naive CD4+ CD45RA+ CD45RO- T cells. The CDR3 sequence is CVSSLAGSEQYF. CDR3 DNA: TGTGTCAGCAGCTTAGCAGGGAGCGAGCAGTACTTC.